This T cell receptor beta chain stems from a study of low-dose radiotherapy and immunotherapy resistance in tumors. Study context: With 1 Gy per fraction every two weeks, Cohort 2 accumulated 13 Gy across 26 weeks. Every six weeks patients received intravenous ipilimumab 1 mg/kg, and every two weeks they received intravenous nivolumab 240 mg. The authors gave intravenous cyclophosphamide 200 mg/m2 every two weeks, one day before radiation and immunotherapy. Once cycle 1 day 1 began, patients took oral aspirin 300 mg daily for four cycles.

On this clonotype: This may stem from a read error, because a much larger clone lies one nucleotide away.

Alpha and beta chains were covered, as first-strand cDNA relied on TRAV- and TRBV-specific primers. TCR amplification used 20 PCR cycles, a constant-region primer and a V-primer adapter. TCRdb re-derived calls from the reads in MiXCR, one entry per CDR3 protein. The table includes around 76,000 distinct CDR3 sequences, around 30% detected once. Indicated time point: before trial treatment. The specimen comprised PBMCs, sampled before treatment. The receptor's source is a female donor with ovarian cancer.

The CDR3: CASSLELNTEAFF. CDR3 nucleotides: TGTGCCAGCAGCTTAGAATTGAACACTGAAGCTTTCTTT. The V call is TRBV7-9, the J call TRBJ1-1; no clear D. Trimming left V 1 base short and J 0 bases short, with 3 bases between. This CDR3 has 13 amino acids. CDR1 and CDR2 (germline): SEHNR, FQNEAQ (reference sequence).